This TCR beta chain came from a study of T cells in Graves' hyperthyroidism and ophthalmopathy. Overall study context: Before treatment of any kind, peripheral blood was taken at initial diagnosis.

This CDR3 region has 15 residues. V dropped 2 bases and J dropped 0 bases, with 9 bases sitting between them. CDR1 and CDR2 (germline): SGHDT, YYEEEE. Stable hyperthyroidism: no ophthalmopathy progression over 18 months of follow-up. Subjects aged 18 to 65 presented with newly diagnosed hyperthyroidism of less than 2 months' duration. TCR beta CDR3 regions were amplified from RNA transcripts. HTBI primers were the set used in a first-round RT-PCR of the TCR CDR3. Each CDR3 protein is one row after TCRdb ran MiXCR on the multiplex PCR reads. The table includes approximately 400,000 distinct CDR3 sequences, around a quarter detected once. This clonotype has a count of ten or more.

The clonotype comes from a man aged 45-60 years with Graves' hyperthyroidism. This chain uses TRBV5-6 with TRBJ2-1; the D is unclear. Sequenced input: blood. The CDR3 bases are TGTGCCAGCAGCTTCTTGACTGCCTCCTACAATGAGCAGTTCTTC. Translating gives CASSFLTASYNEQFF.